The sequence of this T cell receptor beta chain was determined in a study of blood T cell repertoires in COVID-19. Germline trimming cut 0 bases from V and 2 bases from J; bases unmatched to any gene: 2. Germline V gene data show CDR1 as KGHDR and CDR2 as SFDVKD. This CDR3 contains 16 residues. In Seattle, patients joined the study during active infection and were tracked longitudinally. The method was immunoSEQ multiplex PCR; TCRdb's version includes in-frame clones alone and lacks a portion of them. The sample lists 450,000 or so clones, 70% to 90% occurring once. This clonotype originated in a man aged 18 to 30 with COVID-19, enrolled during active disease. The genes are TRBV24-1 and TRBJ2-2; 7 positions agree with TRBD1. Sequenced input: peripheral blood. The CDR3 protein is CATSDLAGGNTGELFF. In DNA form, the CDR3 reads TGTGCCACCAGTGATTTGGCAGGGGGTAACACCGGGGAGCTGTTTTTT.